A single sample gave rise to the 24 T cell receptor beta chains below, sequenced in a study of T cells after yellow fever vaccination. From the 5' RACE reads, TCRdb called clonotypes with MiXCR, one entry per CDR3 protein. This sample carries about 320,000 distinct CDR3 sequences, around 4.5% of them seen once, and the ten largest clones take around 19%. Sequencing used PBMCs, obtained 15 days after the yellow fever booster vaccination. Receptors were obtained from a young man who received the YFV17D yellow fever vaccine.

This clonotype has ten or more counts. The chain carries TRBV6-2 or TRBV6-3 and TRBJ2-7, with D possibly TRBD2 on 5 matching bases. V lost 8 bases and J lost 2, with 10 bases in between. The CDR3 covers 12 residues. The germline CDR1 and CDR2 sequences are MNHEY and SVGEGT. This CDR3 is CASVSDAYEQYF. The CDR3 DNA reads as TGTGCCAGCGTTAGCGATGCCTACGAGCAGTACTTC.

The chain joins TRBV20-1 to TRBJ1-6; possible D gene TRBD1, 6 bases. Germline CDR1 and CDR2: DFQATT and SNEGSKA (reference sequence). Trimming shortened V by 1 base and J by 8 bases, and 12 bases separated the two germline ends. The CDR3 has 14 residues. The CDR3 sequence is CSARGGQGDSPLHF. The CDR3 region has the DNA TGCAGTGCTAGAGGGGGGCAGGGTGATTCACCCCTCCACTTT.

This sequence joins TRBV4-1 and TRBJ1-6; TRBD1 might be the D (6 bases). The ends were cut back, 0 bases at V and 3 bases at J, with 15 bases in the middle. The germline CDR1 and CDR2 sequences are MGHRA and YSYEKL. The CDR3 totals 18 residues. CDR3 region: CASSQDNYRENYNSPLHF. The CDR3 coding sequence is TGCGCCAGCAGCCAAGACAACTACAGGGAGAACTATAATTCACCCCTCCACTTT.

This chain's CDR3 is CASSRTGGDHGYTF. The CDR3 region has the DNA TGTGCCAGCAGCCGTACGGGGGGTGATCATGGCTACACCTTC. This chain joins TRBV3-1 and TRBJ1-2, with D perhaps TRBD1 (5 bases). Germline CDR1 and CDR2: LGHDT and YNNKEL (reference sequence). This CDR3 is built from 14 residues. V lost 4 bases to trimming and J lost 6 bases, with 15 bases between them.

This clonotype was seen at least ten times. The rearrangement links TRBV27 to TRBJ2-7, with TRBD2 matching over 13 bases. The J segment lost 1 base and the V segment lost 5 bases, leaving 2 bases of the junction unmatched. Germline CDR1 MNHEY, CDR2 SMNVEV (reference sequence). CDR3 length: 15 residues. CDR3 bases: TGTGCCAGCAGTCCGACTAGCGGGGGGTCCTACGAGCAGTACGTC. Protein product: CASSPTSGGSYEQYV.

Ten or more counts support this clonotype. V and J are TRBV12-3 or TRBV12-4 and TRBJ2-4; 9 nucleotides line up with TRBD2. V dropped 7 bases and J dropped 0; count of bases not matched to a gene: 4. The CDR3 contains 15 residues. DNA for the CDR3: TGTGCCAGCAATATAGCGGGAGCAGCCAAAAACATTCAGTACTTC. Translated: CASNIAGAAKNIQYF.

In this sample, this clonotype turned up many times. The chain has TRBV4-2 and TRBJ2-4; TRBD2 agrees at 11 bases. The germline V gene encodes CDR1 LGHNA and CDR2 YNFKEQ. Trimming removed 4 bases from V and 2 bases from J; junction bases left unmatched: 1. The CDR3 consists of 15 residues. The CDR3 region has the DNA TGTGCCAGCAGCCTAGCGGGGGGGCCCAAAAACATTCAGTACTTC. Amino acid sequence: CASSLAGGPKNIQYF.

This clonotype occurred many times. The chain is built from TRBV12-3 or TRBV12-4 and TRBJ2-7; 11 bases map to TRBD1. This CDR3 spans 15 amino acids. Germline trimming cut 3 bases from V and 4 bases from J; bases unmatched to any gene: 5. This CDR3 reads CASSFPGQGAYEQYF. CDR3 in DNA: TGTGCCAGCAGTTTCCCCGGACAGGGGGCTTACGAGCAGTACTTC.

CDR3: CATSVEGGDEQFF. The DNA for the CDR3 is TGTGCCACCAGTGTAGAGGGGGGCGATGAGCAGTTCTTC. The chain is built from TRBV24-1 and TRBJ2-1; possibly TRBD1 or TRBD2 for D (6 bases each). This CDR3 region has 13 residues. CDR1 and CDR2 (germline): KGHDR, SFDVKD. V was cut by 5 bases and J by 8 bases, with 12 bases left in between.

This clonotype was observed many times. This sequence joins TRBV12-3 or TRBV12-4 and TRBJ2-5, with D possibly TRBD2 on 5 matching bases. CDR3 length: 13 residues. Between the trimmed V and J ends, which lost 4 bases and 5 bases, there was a span of 11 bases. The CDR3 loop reads CASSSNSVETQYF. The CDR3 DNA sequence: TGTGCCAGCAGTTCAAATAGCGTGGAGACCCAGTACTTC.

The chain joins TRBV7-3 to TRBJ2-5; TRBD2 matches 8 bases. This CDR3 has 15 residues. Germline CDR1 and CDR2: SGHTA and FQGTGA. V gave up 2 bases and J gave up 5 bases; unmatched junction bases: 7. CDR3 loop: CASSLAGGQTETQYF. The CDR3 DNA is TGTGCCAGCAGCTTAGCGGGGGGCCAAACCGAGACCCAGTACTTC.

This clonotype showed up many times. The chain joins TRBV29-1 to TRBJ2-7; 10 bases map to TRBD2. This CDR3 has 13 residues. The ends lost 6 bases at V and 4 bases at J; junction bases unmatched: 6. Germline V CDR1 and CDR2: SQVTM, ANQGSEA. CDR3 region: CSVLLAGRYEQYF. As DNA, the CDR3 is TGCAGCGTGCTACTAGCGGGGAGGTACGAGCAGTACTTC.

This clonotype occurred a few times. This CDR3 reads CASSPGAGGSGEQFF. The CDR3, as DNA: TGTGCCAGCAGCCCGGGAGCGGGGGGGTCTGGTGAGCAGTTCTTC. The V call is TRBV7-6, the J call TRBJ2-1; 10 bases are a match to TRBD2. Losses at the gene ends were 5 bases for V and 9 bases for J; bases not matched to a gene: 10. CDR1 and CDR2 (germline): SGHVS, FNYEAQ. This CDR3 region has 15 residues. Variable domain in full (rest from reference TRBV7-6 and TRBJ2-1): GAGVSQSPRYKVTKRGQDVALRCDPISGHVSLYWYRQALGQGPEFLTYFNYEAQQDKSGLPNDRFSAERPEGSISTLTIQRTEQRDSAMYRCASSPGAGGSGEQFFGPGTRLTVL.

This clonotype occurred many times. The genes are TRBV7-9 and TRBJ2-7; D perhaps matches TRBD1 (5 bases). Per germline, CDR1 SEHNR and CDR2 FQNEAQ (reference sequence). There are 14 residues in the CDR3. The V gene lost 2 bases and the J gene lost 2 bases, with 10 bases spanning the gap. The CDR3 reads CASSLSSGPYEQYF. As DNA, the CDR3 is TGTGCCAGCAGCTTATCATCAGGGCCCTACGAGCAGTACTTC.

The rearrangement links TRBV28 to TRBJ1-1; D not resolved. Germline lookup yields CDR1 MDHEN and CDR2 SYDVKM. The CDR3 is 16 residues long. The ends were cut back, 1 base at V and 0 bases at J, with 12 bases in the middle. The CDR3 DNA sequence: TGTGCCAGCAGTTTATCCCCGACGGAGATGAACACTGAAGCTTTCTTT. It translates to CASSLSPTEMNTEAFF.

At least ten counts were recorded for this clonotype. The gene calls are TRBV11-1 and TRBJ2-2; no reliable D call. The CDR3 sequence is 12 residues long. Trimming cost V 6 bases and J 7 bases, with 9 bases left between them. Germline-derived CDR1 and CDR2 are SGHAT and FQDESV (reference sequence). The CDR3 nucleotides are TGTGCCAGCAGGCTAGGGCTCGGGGAGCTGTTTTTT. Translating gives CASRLGLGELFF.

This clonotype was seen repeatedly, ten times or more. The CDR3 loop is CASSRTTGKYEKLFF. The CDR3 bases are TGTGCCAGCAGCCGAACGACAGGGAAATACGAAAAACTGTTTTTT. The chain links TRBV6-5 to TRBJ1-4; TRBD1 agrees at 7 bases. Germline trimming cut 6 bases from V and 8 bases from J; bases unmatched to any gene: 12. The CDR3 spans 15 residues. The V gene's germline CDR1 is MNHEY and CDR2 SVGAGI.

This clonotype was recorded a few times. V and J are TRBV5-1 and TRBJ2-5, with D possibly matching TRBD1 (6 bases). The CDR3 totals 15 residues. Between the trimmed V and J ends, which lost 2 bases and 1 base, there was a span of 12 bases. Germline values: CDR1 SGHRS, CDR2 YFSETQ. CDR3: CASSFAGTIQETQYF. CDR3 DNA sequence: TGCGCCAGCAGCTTCGCCGGGACAATCCAAGAGACCCAGTACTTC.

The chain joins TRBV12-3 or TRBV12-4 to TRBJ2-5; 12 bases line up with TRBD2. V gave up 6 bases and J gave up 9 bases; unmatched junction bases: 8. This CDR3 contains 14 residues. The CDR3, as DNA: TGTGCCAGCAGCCCCGACCCTAGCGGGGGGGCCCAGTACTTC. Its protein is CASSPDPSGGAQYF.

This clonotype has just a few counts. This chain joins TRBV5-1 and TRBJ1-1; D is unresolved. Germline V lookup: CDR1 SGHRS, CDR2 YFSETQ. The CDR3 totals 15 residues. Trimming stripped 3 bases from V and 2 bases from J, with 14 bases between. CDR3 region: CASSSPGRGNTEAFF. CDR3 DNA: TGCGCCAGCAGCTCGCCCGGACGGGGAAACACTGAAGCTTTCTTT.

This clonotype was recorded many times. The rearrangement uses TRBV5-1 and TRBJ2-3, with TRBD2 as a possible D gene (7 bases). Germline CDR1 SGHRS, CDR2 YFSETQ. The ends were cut back, 4 bases at V and 5 bases at J, with 17 bases in the middle. This CDR3 has 15 residues. Here the CDR3 reads CASSPRGASQDTQYF. The CDR3 DNA reads as TGCGCCAGCAGCCCCCGGGGGGCTTCCCAAGATACGCAGTATTTT. The whole variable domain, remainder taken from reference TRBV5-1 and TRBJ2-3, is KAGVTQTPRYLIKTRGQQVTLSCSPISGHRSVSWYQQTPGQGLQFLFEYFSETQRNKGNFPGRFSGRQFSNSRSEMNVSTLELGDSALYLCASSPRGASQDTQYFGPGTRLTVL.

The sample holds a few counts of this clonotype. The V and J genes are TRBV12-3 or TRBV12-4 and TRBJ1-6; 9 bases agree with TRBD1. V dropped 6 bases and J dropped 6; count of bases not matched to a gene: 6. This CDR3 spans 15 amino acids. The CDR3 reads CASSHRDRANSPLHF. CDR3 coding DNA: TGTGCCAGCAGCCACCGGGACAGGGCTAATTCACCCCTCCACTTT.

This clonotype has a handful of counts. The chain has TRBV29-1 and TRBJ2-2, with 8 positions matching TRBD2. CDR1 is SQVTM, CDR2 ANQGSEA, per germline. CDR3 length equals 16 residues. With 7 bases clipped from V and 5 bases from J, the junction kept 15 bases outside the gene matches. The CDR3 nucleotides read TGCAGCGCCCGGACTAGCACGGGCCGAACAACCGGGGAGCTGTTTTTT. Translation: CSARTSTGRTTGELFF.

V and J are TRBV4-3 and TRBJ1-1; D unclear. Trimming took off 3 bases at V and 1 base at J, with 18 bases between the two ends. CDR1 and CDR2 (germline): LGHNA, YSLEER. The CDR3 has 17 residues. CDR3 sequence: CASSQVVVGRTNTEAFF. The CDR3 nucleotides read TGCGCCAGCAGCCAGGTTGTAGTAGGCAGGACGAACACTGAAGCTTTCTTT.